This TCR beta chain was obtained from a study of T cell responses to AZD1222 COVID-19 vaccine. TCRdb's copy holds only in-frame clones and misses some; the assay was immunoSEQ multiplex PCR. The sample yields 100,000 to 140,000 clones, about 90% seen once. The V gene lost 0 bases and the J gene lost 7 bases, with 13 bases spanning the gap. This CDR3 contains 15 residues. The V gene's germline CDR1 is SGHNT and CDR2 YYREEE (reference sequence). The sample was peripheral blood, taken 28 days after the second AZD1222 dose. The genes are TRBV5-4 and TRBJ2-2; D is ambiguous. The origin of this receptor is an adult who received the AZD1222 COVID-19 vaccine. CDR3 residues: CASSLAGRDLGELFF. The CDR3 region has the DNA TGTGCCAGCAGCTTGGCTGGGCGCGACCTCGGGGAGCTGTTTTTT.